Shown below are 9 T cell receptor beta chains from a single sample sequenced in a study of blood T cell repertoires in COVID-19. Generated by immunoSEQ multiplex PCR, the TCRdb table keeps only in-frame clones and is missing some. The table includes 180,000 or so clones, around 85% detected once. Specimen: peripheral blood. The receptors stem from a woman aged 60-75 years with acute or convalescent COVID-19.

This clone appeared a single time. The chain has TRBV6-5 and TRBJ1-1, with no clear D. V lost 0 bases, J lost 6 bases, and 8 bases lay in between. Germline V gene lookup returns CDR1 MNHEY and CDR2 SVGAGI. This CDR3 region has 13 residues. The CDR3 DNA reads TGTGCCAGCAGTTACTCGCGTTACGCTGAAGCTTTCTTT. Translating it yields CASSYSRYAEAFF.

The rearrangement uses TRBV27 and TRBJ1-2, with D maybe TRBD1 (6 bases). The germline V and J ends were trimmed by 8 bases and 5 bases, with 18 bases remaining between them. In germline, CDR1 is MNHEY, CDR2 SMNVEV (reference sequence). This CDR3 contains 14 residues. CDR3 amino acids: CASGKNGQWYGYTF. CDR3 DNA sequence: TGTGCCAGCGGAAAAAACGGACAGTGGTATGGCTACACCTTC.

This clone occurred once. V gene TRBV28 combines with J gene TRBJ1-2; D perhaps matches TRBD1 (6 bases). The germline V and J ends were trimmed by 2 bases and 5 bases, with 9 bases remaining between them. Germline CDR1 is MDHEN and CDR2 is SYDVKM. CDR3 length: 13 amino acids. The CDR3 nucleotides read TGTGCCAGCAGTTTAAACAGGGTATATGGCTACACCTTC. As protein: CASSLNRVYGYTF.

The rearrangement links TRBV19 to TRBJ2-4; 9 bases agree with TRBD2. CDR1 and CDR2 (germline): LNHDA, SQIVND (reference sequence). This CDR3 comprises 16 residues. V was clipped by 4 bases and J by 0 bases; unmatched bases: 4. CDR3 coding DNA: TGTGCCAGTAGTAGTAGCGGGAGACTAGCCAAAAACATTCAGTACTTC. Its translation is CASSSSGRLAKNIQYF.

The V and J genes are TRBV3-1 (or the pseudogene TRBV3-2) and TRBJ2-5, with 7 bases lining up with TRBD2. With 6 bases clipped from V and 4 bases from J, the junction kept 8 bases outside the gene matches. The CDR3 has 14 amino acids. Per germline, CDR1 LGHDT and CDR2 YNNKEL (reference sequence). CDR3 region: CASSHFGGGETQYF. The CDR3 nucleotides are TGTGCCAGCAGTCATTTTGGGGGGGGAGAGACCCAGTACTTC.

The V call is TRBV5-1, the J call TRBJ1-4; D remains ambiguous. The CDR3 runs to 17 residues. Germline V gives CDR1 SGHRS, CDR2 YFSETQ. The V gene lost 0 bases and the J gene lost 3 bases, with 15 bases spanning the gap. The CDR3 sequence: CASSLGRWERANEKLFF. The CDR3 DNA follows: TGCGCCAGCAGCTTGGGGAGGTGGGAACGAGCTAATGAAAAACTGTTTTTT.

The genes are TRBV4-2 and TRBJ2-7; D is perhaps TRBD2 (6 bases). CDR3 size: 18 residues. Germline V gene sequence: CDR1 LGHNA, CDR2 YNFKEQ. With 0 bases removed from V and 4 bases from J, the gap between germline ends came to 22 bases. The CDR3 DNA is TGTGCCAGCAGCCAAGACTCTTTTAACGTCGGGGGATTATACGAGCAGTACTTC. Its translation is CASSQDSFNVGGLYEQYF.

CDR3 loop: CASSLPTEMNTEAFF. The DNA for the CDR3 is TGCGCCAGCAGCTTGCCGACAGAAATGAACACTGAAGCTTTCTTT. The chain recombines TRBV5-1 with TRBJ1-1; tentative D call: TRBD1 (5 bases). The CDR3 sequence is 15 residues long. The V end lost 1 base, the J end lost 0 bases, and 10 bases lay between the germline ends. Per germline, CDR1 SGHRS and CDR2 YFSETQ.

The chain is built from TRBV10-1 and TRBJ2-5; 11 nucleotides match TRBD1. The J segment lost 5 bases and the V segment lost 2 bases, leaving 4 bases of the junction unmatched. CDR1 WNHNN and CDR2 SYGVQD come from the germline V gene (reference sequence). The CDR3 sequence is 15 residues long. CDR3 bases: TGCGCCAGCAGTGAGGGACAGGGGGCGATTGAGACCCAGTACTTC. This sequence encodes CASSEGQGAIETQYF.